These 30 T cell receptor beta chains were sequenced from one sample in a study of graft-versus-host responses after intestinal transplantation. Profiled with immunoSEQ multiplex PCR; TCRdb holds only in-frame clones, not every one. The data contain around 90,000 clones, approximately 95% of them singletons. Which antigens these TCRs recognize remains unknown. The source material was unstimulated CD8+ T cells sorted from spleen or lymph node cells, sampled before intestinal transplant. The receptors stem from a human donor who received an intestinal transplant.

The sample holds one count of this clone. The rearrangement uses TRBV4-1 and TRBJ2-5; 9 nucleotides match TRBD1. The DNA end is more similar to TRBJ2-7, so the J call may be wrong. The CDR3 is made up of 16 amino acids. Per the germline V gene, CDR1 is MGHRA and CDR2 is YSYEKL. CDR3 nucleotide sequence: TGCGCCAGCAGCCAAGCTCGAGACAGGGGGGTATACGAGCAGTACTTC. This translates into CASSQARDRGVYEQYF.

V gene TRBV6-5 combines with J gene TRBJ1-2, with 7 bases lining up with TRBD1. From germline, CDR1 is MNHEY and CDR2 SVGAGI. With 6 bases clipped from V and 2 bases from J, the junction kept 3 bases outside the gene matches. This CDR3 is built from 13 residues. The chain's CDR3 is CASSVDRNYGYTF. The CDR3 bases are TGTGCCAGCAGCGTGGACAGGAACTATGGCTACACCTTC.

As concerns this clone: A junction end diverges from the germline sequence, so it may reflect a read error. The V call is TRBV7-2, the J call TRBJ2-5; TRBD1 matches at 10 bases. The J call may not be correct, given that the DNA end is closer to TRBJ2-7. Germline assignment: CDR1 SGHTA and CDR2 FQGNSA. The length of the CDR3 is 15 residues. The CDR3 loop is CASTLTGTGDHEQYF. Written as DNA, the CDR3 is TGTGCCAGCACCTTAACCGGGACAGGGGACCACGAGCAGTACTTC.

This chain joins TRBV7-8 and TRBJ2-1; weak D call: TRBD1 (6 bases). The ends were cut back, 1 base at V and 0 bases at J, with 10 bases in the middle. Germline V gene sequence: CDR1 SGHVS, CDR2 FQNEAQ. The CDR3 runs to 16 residues. The CDR3 DNA is TGTGCCAGCAGCTTAGAGGGGGTAGGCTCCTACAATGAGCAGTTCTTC. Its protein product is CASSLEGVGSYNEQFF.

This clone was observed once. In DNA form, the CDR3 reads TGTGCCAGCAGCGTAGGTCGGGGTCTACCCGGCTACACCTTC. Amino acid sequence: CASSVGRGLPGYTF. The chain recombines TRBV9 with TRBJ1-2; D ambiguous. V shed 0 bases and J shed 8 bases, with 14 bases lying between them. Germline CDR1 SGDLS, CDR2 YYNGEE. The CDR3 is made up of 14 amino acids.

The chain employs TRBV5-1 and TRBJ2-7; 7 bases are a match to TRBD1. Per germline, CDR1 SGHRS and CDR2 YFSETQ. This CDR3 region has 13 residues. Trimming at V came to 2 bases and at J to 3 bases, leaving 2 bases not matched to a gene. The CDR3: CASSLGTDYEQYF. Written as DNA, the CDR3 is TGCGCCAGCAGCTTAGGGACAGACTACGAGCAGTACTTC.

The V gene is TRBV5-1, the J gene TRBJ1-2, with D possibly being TRBD1 (5 bases). The germline CDR1 and CDR2 sequences are SGHRS and YFSETQ. This CDR3 spans 14 amino acids. V was cut by 3 bases and J by 8 bases, with 17 bases left in between. The CDR3 reads CASSWGTALEGYTF. CDR3 DNA: TGCGCCAGCAGCTGGGGGACTGCGTTGGAAGGCTACACCTTC.

The rearrangement links TRBV7-8 to TRBJ1-1; TRBD1 matches 9 bases. J lost 2 bases, V lost 5 bases, and 9 bases had no gene match. The CDR3 spans 16 residues. The germline CDR1 and CDR2 sequences are SGHVS and FQNEAQ. The CDR3 region is CASSLYGTGSNTEAFF. The CDR3 bases are TGTGCCAGCAGCCTCTATGGGACAGGGAGTAACACTGAAGCTTTCTTT.

The V call is TRBV19, the J call TRBJ1-1, with a weak D call TRBD1 (6 bases). With 3 bases removed from V and 1 base from J, the gap between germline ends came to 12 bases. This CDR3 comprises 15 residues. Germline values: CDR1 LNHDA, CDR2 SQIVND (reference sequence). CDR3 nucleotides: TGTGCCAGTAGTATTGACAGGATTAGGAACACTGAAGCTTTCTTT. Translating gives CASSIDRIRNTEAFF.

This clone was seen just once. The V call is TRBV6-1, the J call TRBJ2-4, with D tentatively TRBD1 (5 bases). The germline gives CDR1 MNHNS, CDR2 SASEGT. The length of the CDR3 is 18 residues. The V end was cut by 2 bases, the J end by 0 bases, with 17 bases between. CDR3 sequence reads: CASSEKTVNMLAKNIQYF. DNA for the CDR3: TGTGCCAGCAGTGAAAAGACAGTGAATATGCTAGCCAAAAACATTCAGTACTTC.

The genes are TRBV19 and TRBJ2-1; TRBD2 matches 11 bases. The J segment lost 8 bases and the V segment lost 6 bases, leaving 9 bases of the junction unmatched. CDR1 and CDR2 from the germline V gene are LNHDA and SQIVND (reference sequence). There are 15 residues in the CDR3. CDR3 coding DNA: TGTGCCAGTAGCCCGACTAGCGGGAACATCGATGAGCAGTTCTTC. Translated: CASSPTSGNIDEQFF.

This clone was detected only once. The genes are TRBV29-1 and TRBJ2-5; 8 nucleotides match TRBD1. The end of the DNA aligns better with TRBJ2-7, so the J call may be wrong. The CDR3 sequence is 12 residues long. CDR1 and CDR2 (germline): SQVTM, ANQGSEA. CDR3 in amino acids: CSVYGGTGEQYF. CDR3 nucleotide sequence: TGCAGCGTTTATGGGGGGACAGGCGAGCAGTACTTC.

The rearrangement links TRBV5-1 to TRBJ1-4; 9 bases are shared with TRBD1. Germline CDR1 and CDR2: SGHRS and YFSETQ. The CDR3 is 15 amino acids. J was trimmed by 11 bases and V by 4 bases; bases with no gene match: 12. The CDR3 region is CASSGMDRGFGKLFF. CDR3 in DNA: TGCGCCAGCAGCGGAATGGACAGGGGATTTGGCAAACTGTTTTTT.

In DNA, the CDR3 is TGTGCCAGCAGCCATCGACCAGGACACCAGCTACACGAGCAGTACTTC. As protein: CASSHRPGHQLHEQYF. The gene calls are TRBV11-1 and TRBJ2-7, with D possibly TRBD1 on 5 matching bases. This CDR3 is built from 16 residues. The V gene lost 5 bases and the J gene lost 5 bases, with 22 bases spanning the gap. Germline CDR1 and CDR2: SGHAT and FQDESV (reference sequence). Filled out from reference TRBV11-1 and TRBJ2-7, the complete variable domain reads EAEVAQSPRYKITEKSQAVAFWCDPISGHATLYWYRQILGQGPELLVQFQDESVVDDSQLPKDRFSAERLKGVDSTLKIQPAELGDSAMYLCASSHRPGHQLHEQYFGPGTRLTVT.

The chain carries TRBV7-6 and TRBJ1-4; 8 bases align to TRBD1. V shed 2 bases and J 6 bases; nucleotides not matched to a gene: 5. CDR1 is SGHVS and CDR2 is FNYEAQ in the germline V gene. CDR3 length: 15 amino acids. CDR3 residues: CASSLSRGRDEKLFF. The CDR3 nucleotides read TGTGCCAGCAGCTTATCCAGGGGGCGCGATGAAAAACTGTTTTTT.

The chain employs TRBV7-8 and TRBJ2-3, with D possibly matching TRBD2 (6 bases). Trimming removed 0 bases at V and 3 bases at J, with 13 bases between. This CDR3 spans 16 amino acids. The germline V gene has CDR1 SGHVS and CDR2 FQNEAQ. This CDR3 reads CASSLAGGGGTDTQYF. In DNA, the CDR3 is TGTGCCAGCAGCTTAGCGGGAGGCGGTGGGACAGATACGCAGTATTTT.

The V call is TRBV29-1, the J call TRBJ2-1; the match to TRBD2 covers 10 bases. With V trimmed by 0 bases and J by 4 bases, 9 bases remained unmatched. CDR3 size: 17 residues. The germline V gene has CDR1 SQVTM and CDR2 ANQGSEA. The CDR3 nucleotides read TGCAGCGTTGAAGATTTCCCAGCGGGGGGGAATTACAATGAGCAGTTCTTC. Protein sequence: CSVEDFPAGGNYNEQFF.

The chain uses TRBV29-1 and TRBJ2-1, with D uncertain. Trimming removed 2 bases from V and 0 bases from J, with 14 bases in between. Germline-derived CDR1 and CDR2 are SQVTM and ANQGSEA. The CDR3 is made up of 16 amino acids. CDR3 in DNA: TGCAGCGTTGAAAACCCGGAGCGAGTCTCCTACAATGAGCAGTTCTTC. The encoded protein is CSVENPERVSYNEQFF.

The chain employs TRBV5-1 and TRBJ2-3; 11 positions agree with TRBD2. Germline V gene lookup returns CDR1 SGHRS and CDR2 YFSETQ. This CDR3 has 17 amino acids. After removal of 2 bases from V and 3 bases from J, the junction contained 8 bases not matched to a gene. CDR3 sequence reads: CASSFSGGAGMTDTQYF. In DNA form, the CDR3 reads TGCGCCAGCAGCTTTAGCGGGGGGGCCGGTATGACAGATACGCAGTATTTT.

The V call is TRBV4-2, the J call TRBJ2-1; 10 bases fit TRBD2. Germline assignment: CDR1 LGHNA and CDR2 YNFKEQ. The J segment lost 7 bases and the V segment lost 4 bases, leaving 10 bases of the junction unmatched. The CDR3 runs to 16 residues. CDR3 region: CASSPQGLASLNEQFF. As DNA, the CDR3 is TGTGCCAGCAGCCCGCAGGGACTAGCGAGTCTTAATGAGCAGTTCTTC.

The chain recombines TRBV4-1 with TRBJ2-7; 7 nucleotides match TRBD1. Germline V gene data show CDR1 as MGHRA and CDR2 as YSYEKL. The CDR3 is 14 amino acids. V lost 2 bases, J lost 4 bases, and 5 bases stayed unmatched. Here the CDR3 reads CASSQSTGEYEQYF. CDR3 bases: TGCGCCAGCAGCCAATCAACAGGGGAGTACGAGCAGTACTTC.

J is TRBJ2-7 and V is TRBV6-1, with D tentatively TRBD2 (5 bases). V was clipped by 1 base and J by 4 bases, with 20 bases between them. The CDR3 length is 17 residues. Per germline, CDR1 MNHNS and CDR2 SASEGT. In nucleotides, the CDR3 is TGTGCCAGCAGTGAAGAAGGGCTAGCCCACTATATATACGAGCAGTACTTC. Protein sequence: CASSEEGLAHYIYEQYF.

This chain links TRBV9 with TRBJ2-3; TRBD2 agrees at 10 bases. Germline V gene data show CDR1 as SGDLS and CDR2 as YYNGEE. The CDR3 is made up of 14 amino acids. V lost 6 bases to trimming and J lost 4 bases; unmatched junction nucleotides: 5. The CDR3 nucleotides are TGTGCCAGCACCAGCGGGGGGGGAGCAGATACGCAGTATTTT. Protein product: CASTSGGGADTQYF.

V and J are TRBV5-6 and TRBJ2-3; unclear D gene. V lost 0 bases and J lost 2, with 13 bases in between. Germline CDR1 SGHDT, CDR2 YYEEEE. The CDR3 runs 16 residues. In nucleotides, the CDR3 is TGTGCCAGCAGCTTGGAAGGCAGGATGAACACAGATACGCAGTATTTT. Protein product: CASSLEGRMNTDTQYF.

The chain uses TRBV5-6 and TRBJ2-7; 10 nucleotides agree with TRBD2. Trimming cost V 3 bases and J 3 bases; bases outside gene matches: 15. The CDR3 totals 18 residues. Germline lookup yields CDR1 SGHDT and CDR2 YYEEEE. This CDR3 reads CASSYGSRLLAGFYEQYF. The CDR3 bases are TGTGCCAGCAGCTACGGGTCCCGCCTACTAGCGGGATTCTACGAGCAGTACTTC.

The chain joins TRBV11-1 to TRBJ2-7; 9 bases are shared with TRBD1. The CDR3 has 15 amino acids. Looked up from germline, CDR1 is SGHAT and CDR2 is FQDESV (reference sequence). Trimming took 5 bases from V and 6 from J; bases not matched to a gene: 11. CDR3 bases: TGTGCCAGCAGCGTGAGCACGGGACAGGGTGTCGAGCAGTACTTC. This codes for CASSVSTGQGVEQYF.

The rearrangement joins TRBV5-1 to TRBJ2-1; 8 nucleotides align to TRBD2. Trimming at V came to 2 bases and at J to 6 bases, leaving 7 bases not matched to a gene. This CDR3 region has 15 residues. The germline V gene encodes CDR1 SGHRS and CDR2 YFSETQ. CDR3: CASSFSSGGVNEQFF. In DNA, the CDR3 is TGCGCCAGCAGCTTTTCATCCGGGGGGGTCAATGAGCAGTTCTTC.

This clone appeared a single time. This rearrangement joins TRBV27 to TRBJ1-2; 7 bases fit TRBD1. Trimming at V came to 5 bases and at J to 5 bases, leaving 5 bases not matched to a gene. This CDR3 region has 13 residues. Germline loops: CDR1 MNHEY, CDR2 SMNVEV (reference sequence). This CDR3 reads CASSPSGGYGYTF. The CDR3 region has the DNA TGTGCCAGCAGTCCCTCAGGGGGGTATGGCTACACCTTC.

The J gene is TRBJ1-3, the V gene TRBV27; TRBD1 aligns across 7 bases. This CDR3 is 15 amino acids long. V lost 5 bases, J lost 8 bases, and 12 bases stayed unmatched. Germline CDR1 reads MNHEY; CDR2 reads SMNVEV (reference sequence). CDR3 sequence (DNA): TGTGCCAGCAGTGCCGACAGGGCGACGGAGCACACCATATATTTT. Translating it yields CASSADRATEHTIYF.

The V gene is TRBV28, the J gene TRBJ1-1; a weak D match, TRBD1 (6 bases). Germline V CDR1 and CDR2: MDHEN, SYDVKM. Trimming took 1 base from V and 6 from J, leaving 9 bases between them. The CDR3 is 13 amino acids. The CDR3 is CASSLYRAAEAFF. CDR3 nucleotide sequence: TGTGCCAGCAGTTTATACAGGGCAGCTGAAGCTTTCTTT.